This T cell receptor (beta chain) emerged from a study of lymphopenia after photon versus proton radiotherapy. Study-wide results and limits: Relative stability marked proton patients; photon patients lost diversity and naive cells. Post-nadir diversity loss with photons came from oligoclonal expansion, particularly CD8+ Temra cells. In patients who died, overall survival fell as post-nadir TCR diversity dropped more. Authors raise, but do not show, better survival with proton therapy.

Regarding this clone: The antigen is undetermined.

This CDR3 has 15 residues. Germline CDR1 reads MGHRA; CDR2 reads YSYEKL. V lost 3 bases to trimming and J lost 7 bases, with 18 bases between them. The method was immunoSEQ multiplex PCR; TCRdb's version includes in-frame clones alone and lacks a portion of them. The table lists 10,000 to 15,000 clones, 88% of them singletons. The receptor's source is a man aged 55 to 69 with pancreatic cancer. The chain uses TRBV4-1 and TRBJ1-1; D unclear. The sample was peripheral blood, taken from a patient treated with photon-based radiotherapy. The CDR3 DNA reads TGCGCCAGCAGCCAGCCCAAACAGAGCTCCATTGAAGCTTTCTTT. This encodes CASSQPKQSSIEAFF.